Below are 14 T cell receptor beta chains sequenced from a single sample in a study of CD8 T cells in Susac syndrome. With random hexamers, 0.5 to 1 ug RNA was reverse transcribed. TCRdb passed the immunoSEQ multiplex PCR reads through MiXCR, listing each CDR3 protein once. The sample carries 200,000 to 250,000 distinct CDR3 sequences, 95% recorded once. The sequenced material came from CD4+ T cells from PBMCs. The origin of the receptors is a human donor with multiple sclerosis.

CDR3 residues: CASSFVGYEQYF. CDR3 coding DNA: TGTGCCAGCAGTTTTGTTGGGTACGAGCAGTACTTC. V gene TRBV28 combines with J gene TRBJ2-7; D call uncertain. Trimming cost V 3 bases and J 4 bases, with 7 bases left between them. The CDR3 length is 12 residues. Germline lookup yields CDR1 MDHEN and CDR2 SYDVKM. Looking up the rest from reference TRBV28 and TRBJ2-7 gives the full variable domain: DVKVTQSSRYLVKRTGEKVFLECVQDMDHENMFWYRQDPGLGLRLIYFSYDVKMKEKGDIPEGYSVSREKKERFSLILESASTNQTSMYLCASSFVGYEQYFGPGTRLTVT.

The V and J genes are TRBV6-6 and TRBJ2-2; D unclear. Germline values: CDR1 MNHNY, CDR2 SVGAGI (reference sequence). The germline V and J ends were trimmed by 10 bases and 6 bases, with 0 bases remaining between them. The CDR3 consists of 8 residues. CDR3 amino acids: CATGELFF. The CDR3 bases are TGTGCCACCGGGGAGCTGTTTTTT.

The chain uses TRBV20-1 and TRBJ2-1, with D possibly TRBD2 on 5 matching bases. The CDR3 is 16 residues long. The germline V gene encodes CDR1 DFQATT and CDR2 SNEGSKA (reference sequence). The ends were cut back, 3 bases at V and 0 bases at J, with 15 bases in the middle. The CDR3 DNA sequence: TGCAGTGCTAGTTCGAGGGCGGGTGTCTCCTACAATGAGCAGTTCTTC. It encodes CSASSRAGVSYNEQFF.

This chain connects TRBV29-1 to TRBJ2-3, with D perhaps TRBD2 (5 bases). The V end lost 6 bases, the J end lost 2 bases, and 9 bases lay between the germline ends. Germline V gene sequence: CDR1 SQVTM, CDR2 ANQGSEA. This CDR3 spans 12 amino acids. The DNA of the CDR3 is TGCAGCGTAGAGGGAGTCACAGATACGCAGTATTTT. It codes for CSVEGVTDTQYF.

The chain carries TRBV7-8 and TRBJ1-1; D gene uncertain. Germline loops: CDR1 SGHVS, CDR2 FQNEAQ. There are 12 residues in the CDR3. The V end was cut by 2 bases, the J end by 6 bases, with 7 bases between. In DNA form, the CDR3 reads TGTGCCAGCAGCTTAACGGTGGCTGAAGCTTTCTTT. Protein sequence: CASSLTVAEAFF.

The rearrangement joins TRBV6-2 or TRBV6-3 to TRBJ2-7, with a possible D match to TRBD1 (5 bases). From germline, CDR1 is MNHEY and CDR2 SVGEGT. The CDR3 extends over 13 amino acids. The V gene lost 8 bases and the J gene lost 2 bases, with 13 bases spanning the gap. CDR3: CASESTGPYEQYF. DNA of the CDR3: TGTGCCAGCGAAAGTACAGGTCCCTACGAGCAGTACTTC.

The chain uses TRBV6-5 and TRBJ1-5; D unresolved. V was trimmed by 0 bases and J by 11 bases, leaving 14 bases between them. Germline V gives CDR1 MNHEY, CDR2 SVGAGI. The CDR3 has 14 amino acids. DNA for the CDR3: TGTGCCAGCAGTTACTCCGCCGCAGACCGGTCCCAGCATTTT. Translated: CASSYSAADRSQHF.

CDR3 bases: TGTGCCAGCCGGGCCCTAAGCGGCACAGATACGCAGTATTTT. Amino acids: CASRALSGTDTQYF. This chain uses TRBV6-2 or TRBV6-3 with TRBJ2-3; no firm D call. Germline V lookup: CDR1 MNHEY, CDR2 SVGEGT. With 8 bases removed from V and 1 base from J, the gap between germline ends came to 13 bases. CDR3 length equals 14 residues.

About this clonotype: One junction end does not reproduce the germline sequence, and a read error may be involved. The chain recombines TRBV19 with TRBJ2-1, with 10 positions matching TRBD1. Germline V gives CDR1 LNHDA, CDR2 SQIVND (reference sequence). The CDR3 spans 14 residues. The CDR3 DNA reads TGTGCCAGTAGTGACAGGGGGCGCAGAGACTACCTCTGTTTC. It specifies CASSDRGRRDYLCF.

DNA of the CDR3: TGCAGCGTCCAAACCGGGACAGAGAATTACTACGAGCAGTACTTC. This translates into CSVQTGTENYYEQYF. The chain joins TRBV29-1 to TRBJ2-7, with 7 bases aligning to TRBD1. This CDR3 region has 15 residues. Trimming took 6 bases from V and 3 from J; bases not matched to a gene: 14. Germline-derived CDR1 and CDR2 are SQVTM and ANQGSEA.

V is TRBV20-1 and J is TRBJ2-7, with a possible D match to TRBD1 (5 bases). The length of the CDR3 is 14 residues. Germline CDR1 reads DFQATT; CDR2 reads SNEGSKA (reference sequence). CDR3 coding DNA: TGCAGCGCGGAAAAGAGACAGTCAGTCTACGAGCAGTACTTC. Encoded protein: CSAEKRQSVYEQYF.

This chain uses TRBV5-1 with TRBJ1-1; 10 nucleotides agree with TRBD1. The CDR3 has 14 amino acids. CDR1 is SGHRS, CDR2 YFSETQ, per germline. V shed 5 bases, J shed 1 base, and the junction held 2 bases outside the gene matches. The CDR3 loop reads CASRGTGENTEAFF. CDR3 DNA: TGCGCCAGCAGAGGGACAGGGGAGAACACTGAAGCTTTCTTT.

V usage is TRBV25-1 and J usage is TRBJ1-6, with TRBD1 matching 7 bases. CDR3 length: 16 residues. Per the germline V gene, CDR1 is MGHDK and CDR2 is SYGVNS. V lost 2 bases and J lost 9; bases outside the gene matches: 10. The CDR3 DNA reads TGTGCCAGCAGTGAACCCTTCGGGACAGTCGGTTCACCCCTCCACTTT. It yields the protein CASSEPFGTVGSPLHF.

This CDR3 is CSALSPRDYEQYF. As DNA, the CDR3 is TGCAGTGCCCTTTCCCCCCGGGACTACGAGCAGTACTTC. The chain joins TRBV20-1 to TRBJ2-7; possibly TRBD2 for D (5 bases). Deletions cut 6 bases from V and 3 bases from J, with 15 bases between. The CDR3 extends over 13 amino acids. The germline CDR1 and CDR2 sequences are DFQATT and SNEGSKA (reference sequence).